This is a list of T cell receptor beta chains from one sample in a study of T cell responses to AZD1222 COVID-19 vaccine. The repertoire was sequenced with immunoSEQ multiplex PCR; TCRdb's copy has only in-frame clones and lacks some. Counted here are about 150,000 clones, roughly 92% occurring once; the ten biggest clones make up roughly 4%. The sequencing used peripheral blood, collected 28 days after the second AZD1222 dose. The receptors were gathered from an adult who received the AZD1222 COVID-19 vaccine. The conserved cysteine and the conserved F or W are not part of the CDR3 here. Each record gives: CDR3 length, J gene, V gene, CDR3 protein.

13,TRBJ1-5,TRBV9,ASSPGGGLKQPQH
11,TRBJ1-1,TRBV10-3,AISGGQGTEAF
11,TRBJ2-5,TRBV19,ASRRKGEETQY
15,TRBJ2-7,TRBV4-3,ASSQGVRGQVSNEQY
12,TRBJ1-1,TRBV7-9,ASSFSAGSTEAF
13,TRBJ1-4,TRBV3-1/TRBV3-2,ASSHSGTGDEKLF
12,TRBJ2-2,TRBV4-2,ASTPSGNTGELF
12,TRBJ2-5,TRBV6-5,ATREVGERETQY
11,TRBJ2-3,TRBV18,ASSSPDRAVFP
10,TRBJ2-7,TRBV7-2,ASSPATYEQY
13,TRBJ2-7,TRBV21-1,ASSKEARVSYEQY
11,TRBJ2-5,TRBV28,ASQVIAQETQY
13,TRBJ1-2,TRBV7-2,ASSRRQGTNYGYT
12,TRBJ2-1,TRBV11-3,ASSQEGVRNEQF
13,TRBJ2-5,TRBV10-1,ASSECPAPRETQY
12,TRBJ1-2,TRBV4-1,ASSPRTDYYGYT
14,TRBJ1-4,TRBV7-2,ASSLNGGSYNEKLF
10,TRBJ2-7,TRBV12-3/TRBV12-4,ASSQTGNEQY
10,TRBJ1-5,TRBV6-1,ASSLGNQPQH
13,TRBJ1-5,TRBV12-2,ASRGTLGSNQPQH
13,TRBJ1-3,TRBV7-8,ATGGGTIPGNTIY
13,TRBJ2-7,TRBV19,ASSPGTAISYEQY
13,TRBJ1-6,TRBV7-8,ASSLERPGNSPLH